This entry features one T cell receptor beta chain sequence. In this sample, this clone turned up once. The antigen this receptor binds is unknown. No much larger clone exists at a distance of one base, and base qualities are not known. This entry belongs to a study of control samples from healthy donors and cancer patients (dated by TCRdb to about 2020). Library preparation used the immunoSEQ multiplex PCR assay. This is the immuneACCESS table as TCRdb keeps it, with only in-frame sequences that have V and J called. A part of the clones is gone; compared with another copy, unresolved V genes explain less than half, and the rest is unexplained. The table for this sample lists under 150,000 clones; approximately 93% of them were counted only once. The ten most abundant clones make up 2.6% of the sample. V lost 5 bases and J lost 6 bases, and the count of bases not matched to a germline gene is 7. In the germline V gene, CDR1 corresponds to MNHEY and CDR2 to SVGAGI. From the cysteine through the phenylalanine, the CDR3 covers 15 amino acids. Only the CDR3 region is kept as DNA, spanning 45 bases read in frame from base 1.

The TCR sequence derives from a man aged 25 to 40 in good health. The specimen was blood. The chain couples TRBV6-5 to TRBJ1-4, with 9 bases in between that match TRBD1. The DNA reads as follows: TGTGCCAGCAGTCACTGGGACAGGGACTATGAAAAACTGTTTTTT. It is translated as CASSHWDRDYEKLFF.